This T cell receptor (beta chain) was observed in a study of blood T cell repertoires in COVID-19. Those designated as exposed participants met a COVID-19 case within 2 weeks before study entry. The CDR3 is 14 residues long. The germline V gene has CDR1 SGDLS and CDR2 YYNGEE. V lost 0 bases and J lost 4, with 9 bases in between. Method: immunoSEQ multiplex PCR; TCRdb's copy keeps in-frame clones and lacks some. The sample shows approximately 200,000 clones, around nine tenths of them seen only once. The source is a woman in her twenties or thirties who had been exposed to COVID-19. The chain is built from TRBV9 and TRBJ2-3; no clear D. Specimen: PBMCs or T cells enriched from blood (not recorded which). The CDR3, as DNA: TGTGCCAGCAGCGTAGTTAGCAATCCAGATACGCAGTATTTT. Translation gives CASSVVSNPDTQYF.